One sample yielded the 30 T cell receptor beta chains listed below, sequenced in a study of cytomegalovirus exposure and HLA in healthy donors. PCR amplification relied on 60 Vbeta primers (plus 13 Jbeta primers). Clones were sequenced by immunoSEQ multiplex PCR, and TCRdb holds only the in-frame ones, with some missing. The sample includes tens of thousands of clones, around four fifths of them seen just once. Sequencing used PBMCs. These receptors were taken from a male donor in good health and CMV-seropositive.

This chain joins TRBV19 and TRBJ2-4; 9 bases fit TRBD1. The V gene's germline CDR1 is LNHDA and CDR2 SQIVND (reference sequence). V was pared by 3 bases and J by 4 bases, with 4 bases of the junction left unmatched. The CDR3 has 15 residues. CDR3 DNA sequence: TGTGCCAGTAGTATCTATGGGACAGGGAAAAACATTCAGTACTTC. Protein sequence: CASSIYGTGKNIQYF.

This rearrangement joins TRBV7-3 to TRBJ2-1; 8 bases line up with TRBD1. The CDR3 sequence is 17 residues long. CDR1 is SGHTA and CDR2 is FQGTGA in the germline V gene. Trimming cost V 4 bases and J 7 bases; bases outside gene matches: 15. DNA of the CDR3: TGTGCCAGCAGCTCCCCACAACTTAGGACAGGGACAAATGAGCAGTTCTTC. Translation: CASSSPQLRTGTNEQFF.

The chain couples TRBV5-1 to TRBJ2-7; D may be TRBD1 (6 bases). Germline lookup yields CDR1 SGHRS and CDR2 YFSETQ. Trimming left V 7 bases short and J 6 bases short, with 17 bases between. The length of the CDR3 is 13 residues. The CDR3 loop reads CASGLTGQFEQYF. CDR3 nucleotides: TGCGCCAGCGGCCTCACAGGGCAATTCGAGCAGTACTTC.

The CDR3 region has the DNA TGCGCCAGCAAGGTGTCCGGAGCTGATACGCAGTATTTT. It yields the protein CASKVSGADTQYF. The chain is built from TRBV5-1 and TRBJ2-3; D unclear. Germline V gene lookup returns CDR1 SGHRS and CDR2 YFSETQ. The CDR3 consists of 13 residues. V was clipped by 6 bases and J by 6 bases, with 14 bases between them.

The chain uses TRBV18 and TRBJ2-7, with 7 bases identical to TRBD1. The CDR3 length is 16 residues. The junction had 8 bases not matched to a gene; V was cut back by 3 bases and J by 0 bases. Germline V gene sequence: CDR1 KGHSH, CDR2 LQKENI. The CDR3 coding sequence is TGTGCCAGCTCACCCTCTGGCGCAGGGGGCTCCTACGAGCAGTACTTC. Protein: CASSPSGAGGSYEQYF.

This chain uses TRBV19 with TRBJ1-5; tentative D call: TRBD1 (5 bases). V was cut by 9 bases and J by 4 bases, with 13 bases left in between. Germline V gene sequence: CDR1 LNHDA, CDR2 SQIVND (reference sequence). This CDR3 spans 13 amino acids. The CDR3 nucleotides read TGTGCCAGCACAGGACCGCGTAATCAGCCCCAGCATTTT. Its protein product is CASTGPRNQPQHF.

The chain links TRBV27 to TRBJ2-7, with 7 bases identical to TRBD2. The V gene end was trimmed by 5 bases and the J gene end by 2 bases; junction bases not matched to a gene: 6. CDR3 size: 14 residues. Per the germline V gene, CDR1 is MNHEY and CDR2 is SMNVEV (reference sequence). The CDR3 nucleotides are TGTGCCAGCAGTGCCCCGGGACTACCCTACGAGCAGTACTTC. Translation gives CASSAPGLPYEQYF.

The CDR3 here is CASTLGGYEQYF. Here the CDR3 DNA reads TGTGCCAGCACCTTGGGGGGCTACGAGCAGTACTTC. This chain uses TRBV28 with TRBJ2-7, with D possibly matching TRBD2 (6 bases). V lost 7 bases, J lost 3 bases, and 10 bases lay in between. The germline V gene encodes CDR1 MDHEN and CDR2 SYDVKM. The CDR3 runs to 12 residues.

This clone was seen ten or more times. The genes are TRBV5-4 and TRBJ2-1, with TRBD2 identical over 10 bases. CDR3 size: 16 residues. Losses at the gene ends were 2 bases for V and 7 bases for J; bases not matched to a gene: 9. Germline V gene data show CDR1 as SGHNT and CDR2 as YYREEE (reference sequence). DNA for the CDR3: TGTGCCAGCAGCTTCTACGGGACTAGCGTGATTAATGAGCAGTTCTTC. Its translation is CASSFYGTSVINEQFF.

V is TRBV6-5 and J is TRBJ2-1, with D possibly being TRBD2 (6 bases). Germline assignment: CDR1 MNHEY and CDR2 SVGAGI. CDR3 length equals 14 residues. Trimming left V 6 bases short and J 7 bases short, with 16 bases between. CDR3 DNA sequence: TGTGCCAGCAGCTCCTCACTAGCATGGAATGAGCAGTTCTTC. This translates into CASSSSLAWNEQFF.

The gene calls are TRBV5-1 and TRBJ1-3; TRBD1 might be the D (6 bases). V lost 4 bases and J lost 3, with 20 bases in between. The CDR3 has 17 residues. Germline V lookup: CDR1 SGHRS, CDR2 YFSETQ. In DNA, the CDR3 is TGCGCCAGCAGCCCAGCGGGGGACATCTTCTTTGGAAACACCATATATTTT. Translating it yields CASSPAGDIFFGNTIYF.

This clone was seen more than once but under ten times. CDR3 coding DNA: TGTGCCAGCAGCTTAGGTATTAGCGGATACAATGAGCAGTTCTTC. Translating it yields CASSLGISGYNEQFF. The chain recombines TRBV13 with TRBJ2-1, with D perhaps matching TRBD2 (6 bases). CDR3 length: 15 residues. Trimming shortened V by 0 bases and J by 4 bases, and 10 bases separated the two germline ends. In germline, CDR1 is PRHDT, CDR2 FYEKMQ (reference sequence).

This clone ranks as medium-sized. The chain carries TRBV30 and TRBJ1-1, with a tentative D call TRBD1 (5 bases). This CDR3 contains 11 residues. V lost 8 bases to trimming and J lost 8 bases, with 15 bases between them. Germline V gene data show CDR1 as GTSNPN and CDR2 as SVGIG (reference sequence). The CDR3 is CATRRGLEAFF. The CDR3 DNA sequence: TGTGCCACGAGACGGGGGTTAGAAGCTTTCTTT.

The chain couples TRBV7-3 to TRBJ1-1, with no clear D. CDR3 length: 13 amino acids. The germline CDR1 and CDR2 sequences are SGHTA and FQGTGA. Trimming took 5 bases from V and 0 from J, leaving 7 bases between them. Written as DNA, the CDR3 is TGTGCCAGCAGCCCCGGGATGAACACTGAAGCTTTCTTT. It specifies CASSPGMNTEAFF. The complete variable domain, with remaining parts taken from reference TRBV7-3 and TRBJ1-1, reads GAGVSQTPSNKVTEKGKYVELRCDPISGHTALYWYRQSLGQGPEFLIYFQGTGAADDSGLPNDRFFAVRPEGSVSTLKIQRTERGDSAVYLCASSPGMNTEAFFGQGTRLTVV.

In DNA, the CDR3 is TGCAGCGCCCAGAAGGGGGTTCCAGATACGCAGTATTTT. This gives the protein CSAQKGVPDTQYF. This chain links TRBV29-1 with TRBJ2-3, with a possible D match to TRBD1 (6 bases). This CDR3 region has 13 residues. Trimming left V 7 bases short and J 4 bases short, with 15 bases between. Germline loops: CDR1 SQVTM, CDR2 ANQGSEA.

The chain links TRBV5-1 to TRBJ1-3; possibly TRBD1 for D (6 bases). Germline CDR1 is SGHRS and CDR2 is YFSETQ. Trimming removed 0 bases at V and 0 bases at J, with 10 bases between. The CDR3 spans 16 residues. The CDR3 nucleotides are TGCGCCAGCAGCTTGGGGGGGCAGTTCTCTGGAAACACCATATATTTT. This codes for CASSLGGQFSGNTIYF.

J is TRBJ2-7 and V is TRBV2; 10 positions match TRBD2. CDR1 and CDR2 (germline): SNHLY, FYNNEI. The CDR3 length is 15 residues. Trimming cost V 4 bases and J 6 bases; bases outside gene matches: 9. The CDR3: CASSVLSGRAAEQYF. Here the CDR3 DNA reads TGTGCCAGCAGTGTTTTGAGCGGGAGGGCCGCCGAGCAGTACTTC.

This chain uses TRBV18 with TRBJ1-3; 9 bases fit TRBD1. Germline lookup yields CDR1 KGHSH and CDR2 LQKENI. V shed 3 bases, J shed 2 bases, and the junction held 14 bases outside the gene matches. The CDR3 runs 19 residues. The CDR3 loop is CASSPRRAPQGAAGNTIYF. The CDR3 bases are TGTGCCAGCTCACCGCGTCGGGCTCCACAGGGGGCCGCTGGAAACACCATATATTTT. Using reference TRBV18 and TRBJ1-3 for the parts outside the CDR3, the full variable domain is NAGVMQNPRHLVRRRGQEARLRCSPMKGHSHVYWYRQLPEEGLKFMVYLQKENIIDESGMPKERFSAEFPKEGPSILRIQQVVRGDSAAYFCASSPRRAPQGAAGNTIYFGEGSWLTVV.

The CDR3 protein is CASRVQGTPNQPQHF. The CDR3 DNA reads as TGTGCCAGCAGAGTACAGGGTACCCCCAATCAGCCCCAGCATTTT. V usage is TRBV27 and J usage is TRBJ1-5; tentative D call: TRBD1 (6 bases). Trimming took off 6 bases at V and 3 bases at J, with 15 bases between the two ends. The CDR3 totals 15 residues. CDR1 is MNHEY, CDR2 SMNVEV, per germline (reference sequence).

The V and J genes are TRBV11-2 and TRBJ1-2; no reliable D call. Trimming removed 3 bases at V and 8 bases at J, with 22 bases between. Germline V lookup: CDR1 SGHAT, CDR2 FQNNGV. This CDR3 is 16 amino acids long. CDR3 DNA: TGTGCCAGCAGCTTTCCGCCGAAGGACCCACTAGGAGGCTACACCTTC. Translated, it gives CASSFPPKDPLGGYTF.

This chain joins TRBV7-3 and TRBJ1-1; the match to TRBD1 covers 7 bases. Germline CDR1 reads SGHTA; CDR2 reads FQGTGA. This CDR3 has 15 amino acids. With V trimmed by 2 bases and J by 1 base, 4 bases remained unmatched. The CDR3: CASSLRGQKNTEAFF. In DNA form, the CDR3 reads TGTGCCAGCAGCTTACGGGGACAGAAGAACACTGAAGCTTTCTTT. The full variable domain, rest sourced from reference TRBV7-3 and TRBJ1-1, is GAGVSQTPSNKVTEKGKYVELRCDPISGHTALYWYRQSLGQGPEFLIYFQGTGAADDSGLPNDRFFAVRPEGSVSTLKIQRTERGDSAVYLCASSLRGQKNTEAFFGQGTRLTVV.

This chain uses TRBV19 with TRBJ2-2, with TRBD2 identical over 9 bases. Germline values: CDR1 LNHDA, CDR2 SQIVND (reference sequence). The CDR3 spans 17 residues. Unmatched junction bases numbered 15, after V lost 7 bases and J lost 6 bases. The CDR3 region is CASTSGQLAGASGELFF. The CDR3 DNA reads TGTGCCAGTACCTCGGGACAGTTAGCGGGAGCTTCCGGGGAGCTGTTTTTT.

V usage is TRBV2 and J usage is TRBJ2-5; D is ambiguous. V was trimmed by 7 bases and J by 0 bases, leaving 12 bases between them. This CDR3 spans 14 amino acids. The germline gives CDR1 SNHLY, CDR2 FYNNEI. CDR3 residues: CASNGGVYQETQYF. DNA for the CDR3: TGTGCCAGCAATGGCGGTGTGTACCAAGAGACCCAGTACTTC.

This clone was detected only a few times. The CDR3 bases are TGTGCCAGCAGCCCGTATCGGACAGGGGGTGAGCAGTACTTC. As protein: CASSPYRTGGEQYF. The rearrangement uses TRBV5-5 and TRBJ2-7, with 10 bases identical to TRBD1. The trim removed 4 bases at V and 7 bases at J, leaving 8 bases unmatched. Germline V gene data show CDR1 as SGHKS and CDR2 as YYEKEE (reference sequence). There are 14 residues in the CDR3.

This clone has at least ten counts. The chain combines TRBV6-5 with TRBJ2-7, with D tentatively TRBD1 (6 bases). This CDR3 spans 14 amino acids. V was shortened by 5 bases and J by 0 bases, with 11 bases between the two germline ends. The germline V gene has CDR1 MNHEY and CDR2 SVGAGI. CDR3 DNA: TGTGCCAGCAGTAACAGGGAGAGCTCCTACGAGCAGTACTTC. Translating gives CASSNRESSYEQYF.

The rearrangement links TRBV28 to TRBJ1-2; no reliable D call. The CDR3 has 14 residues. V gave up 8 bases and J gave up 2 bases, with 15 bases separating them. Germline V gene data show CDR1 as MDHEN and CDR2 as SYDVKM. The CDR3 reads CASRTGILNYGYTF. The CDR3 nucleotides are TGTGCCAGCCGAACCGGTATCCTAAACTATGGCTACACCTTC.

This clone was recorded only once. This chain links TRBV7-9 with TRBJ2-3; D remains ambiguous. The germline gives CDR1 SEHNR, CDR2 FQNEAQ (reference sequence). V dropped 1 base and J dropped 0 bases, with 11 bases sitting between them. The CDR3 consists of 16 residues. DNA of the CDR3: TGTGCCAGCAGCTTAGATGGCACCGCTAGCACAGATACGCAGTATTTT. Protein sequence: CASSLDGTASTDTQYF.

This clone was counted only a few times. The chain combines TRBV27 with TRBJ2-7, with 8 nucleotides matching TRBD1. J was trimmed by 4 bases and V by 9 bases; bases with no gene match: 8. The germline V gene encodes CDR1 MNHEY and CDR2 SMNVEV (reference sequence). This CDR3 has 13 amino acids. The CDR3 DNA sequence: TGTGCCAGTCAGGGGGCAGGGCGGTACGAGCAGTACTTC. It yields the protein CASQGAGRYEQYF.

The V call is TRBV2, the J call TRBJ1-2; 8 positions agree with TRBD1. Trimming at V came to 6 bases and at J to 6 bases, leaving 21 bases not matched to a gene. The CDR3 length is 18 residues. CDR1 is SNHLY, CDR2 FYNNEI, per germline. This CDR3 is CASRFVPYGQGSANGYTF. Here the CDR3 DNA reads TGTGCCAGCAGATTTGTCCCCTATGGACAGGGCTCGGCAAATGGCTACACCTTC.

This chain uses TRBV6-5 with TRBJ2-1; 12 bases align to TRBD1. V shed 6 bases and J 9 bases; nucleotides not matched to a gene: 6. Germline values: CDR1 MNHEY, CDR2 SVGAGI. The CDR3 runs 14 residues. The CDR3 bases are TGTGCCAGCAGCAGGGACAGGGGGCTGGGTGAGCAGTTCTTC. Translated: CASSRDRGLGEQFF.